Each of the 25 T cell receptor beta chains below was sequenced from the same sample in a study of vaccination and CD4 T cells after COVID-19. These receptors have no known antigen. Cultured CD4+ T-cell DNA underwent Oncomine TCR Beta short-read sequencing. One entry per CDR3 protein, called by TCRdb with MiXCR from the PCR reads. The table has 25,000 to 30,000 distinct CDR3 sequences, roughly 34% seen once; the top ten hold about 3.4%. Regarding time point: late sampling 161 to 241 days after vaccination in a few convalescent patients. Sample treatment: approximately 9-day PBMC culture with coronavirus spike peptide pools or control peptides (ViraFEST assay). The specimen comprised CD4+ T cells from blood, cultured in vitro, sampled about 7 months after SARS-CoV-2 vaccination. These receptors were collected from a human donor who had recovered from COVID-19.

Only a few counts were recorded for this clonotype. The chain is built from TRBV7-3 and TRBJ2-3; either TRBD1 or TRBD2 may supply D (6 bases each). This CDR3 contains 13 residues. The V gene's germline CDR1 is SGHTA and CDR2 FQGTGA. Trimming took 4 bases from V and 4 from J, leaving 9 bases between them. This CDR3 reads CASSSGGPDTQYF. The CDR3 DNA sequence: TGTGCCAGCAGCTCCGGGGGCCCAGATACGCAGTATTTT. The variable domain in full, completed from reference TRBV7-3 and TRBJ2-3, reads GAGVSQTPSNKVTEKGKYVELRCDPISGHTALYWYRQSLGQGPEFLIYFQGTGAADDSGLPNDRFFAVRPEGSVSTLKIQRTERGDSAVYLCASSSGGPDTQYFGPGTRLTVL.

There are a few counts of this clonotype. The rearrangement joins TRBV6-5 to TRBJ1-1, with unresolved D. With 2 bases removed from V and 1 base from J, the gap between germline ends came to 8 bases. This CDR3 region has 14 residues. Germline V gene data show CDR1 as MNHEY and CDR2 as SVGAGI. The CDR3, as DNA: TGTGCCAGCAGTTACAGGTCCGGGAACACTGAAGCTTTCTTT. The encoded protein is CASSYRSGNTEAFF.

The rearrangement joins TRBV11-1 to TRBJ1-1; no reliable D call. This CDR3 spans 13 amino acids. V lost 3 bases to trimming and J lost 0 bases, with 5 bases between them. In germline, CDR1 is SGHAT, CDR2 FQDESV (reference sequence). CDR3 DNA: TGTGCCAGCAGCTTCGAAGTGAACACTGAAGCTTTCTTT. Its protein is CASSFEVNTEAFF.

This chain uses TRBV20-1 with TRBJ2-1, with D perhaps matching TRBD2 (6 bases). There are 10 residues in the CDR3. In germline, CDR1 is DFQATT, CDR2 SNEGSKA (reference sequence). This CDR3 reads CRPWEVEQFF. Here the CDR3 DNA reads TGCAGGCCGTGGGAGGTCGAGCAGTTCTTC.

In this sample, this clonotype turned up a few times. This chain joins TRBV28 and TRBJ1-6; TRBD1 matches at 7 bases. Germline V gives CDR1 MDHEN, CDR2 SYDVKM. The V segment lost 4 bases and the J segment 2 bases; nucleotides outside the gene matches: 2. This CDR3 region has 15 residues. The CDR3 region is CASSSQGAYNSPLHF. The DNA of the CDR3 is TGTGCCAGCAGTTCCCAGGGGGCCTATAATTCACCCCTCCACTTT. Supplemented by reference TRBV28 and TRBJ1-6, the full variable domain reads DVKVTQSSRYLVKRTGEKVFLECVQDMDHENMFWYRQDPGLGLRLIYFSYDVKMKEKGDIPEGYSVSREKKERFSLILESASTNQTSMYLCASSSQGAYNSPLHFGNGTRLTVT.

The chain has TRBV20-1 and TRBJ1-4, with 10 bases fitting TRBD1. The ends lost 0 bases at V and 4 bases at J; junction bases unmatched: 2. The CDR3 is 15 residues long. CDR1 is DFQATT and CDR2 is SNEGSKA in the germline V gene (reference sequence). The DNA for the CDR3 is TGCAGTGCTAGAGATTGGACAGGGGGTAATGAAAAACTGTTTTTT. As protein: CSARDWTGGNEKLFF.

This clonotype was counted a few times. Here the CDR3 reads CASSLAASGSRETQYF. CDR3 DNA sequence: TGTGCCAGCAGCTTAGCGGCTAGCGGGAGCCGTGAGACCCAGTACTTC. The genes are TRBV7-6 and TRBJ2-5; 10 positions match TRBD2. Losses at the gene ends were 0 bases for V and 5 bases for J; bases not matched to a gene: 6. This CDR3 contains 16 residues. Germline lookup yields CDR1 SGHVS and CDR2 FNYEAQ.

This chain links TRBV29-1 with TRBJ2-3; 12 bases are shared with TRBD2. V dropped 7 bases and J dropped 1; count of bases not matched to a gene: 12. Germline V CDR1 and CDR2: SQVTM, ANQGSEA. The length of the CDR3 is 17 residues. The CDR3 protein is CSAASPGLAGGTDTQYF. The CDR3 DNA sequence: TGCAGCGCCGCTTCGCCGGGACTAGCGGGCGGCACAGATACGCAGTATTTT.

The sample holds one count of this clonotype. V and J are TRBV6-1 and TRBJ2-5, with unresolved D. This CDR3 has 12 residues. Germline V gene sequence: CDR1 MNHNS, CDR2 SASEGT. V was shortened by 3 bases and J by 5 bases, with 7 bases between the two germline ends. CDR3 protein: CASSESVETQYF. Written as DNA, the CDR3 is TGTGCCAGCAGTGAGTCAGTGGAGACCCAGTACTTC.

The count of this clonotype is one. This rearrangement joins TRBV6-2 or TRBV6-3 to TRBJ2-5; D might be TRBD2 (5 bases). The J call may not be correct, given that the DNA end is closer to TRBJ2-4. Per germline, CDR1 MNHEY and CDR2 SVGEGT. The CDR3 runs to 11 residues. CDR3 DNA sequence: TGTGCCAGCAGTCGCGGGCCCATTCAGTACTTC. Its protein is CASSRGPIQYF.

The chain couples TRBV21-1 to TRBJ2-7; the DNA was not used to check the table's D call, TRBD1. TRBV21-1 is designated a pseudogene. This CDR3 has 13 residues. The CDR3 nucleotides are TGTGCCAGCAGCGGGGGACAGGCCTACGAGCAGTACTTC. This encodes CASSGGQAYEQYF.

This clonotype was found a few times. J is TRBJ1-1 and V is TRBV28; TRBD1 might be the D (6 bases). This CDR3 comprises 14 residues. CDR1 and CDR2 (germline): MDHEN, SYDVKM. Trimming removed 3 bases from V and 4 bases from J, with 12 bases in between. The CDR3 bases are TGTGCCAGCAGTTTGGGGGGCGCGAGCACTGAAGCTTTCTTT. This encodes CASSLGGASTEAFF.

V and J are TRBV7-3 and TRBJ2-2; D gene ambiguous. Germline values: CDR1 SGHTA, CDR2 FQGTGA. Trimming removed 2 bases from V and 3 bases from J, with 1 base in between. The CDR3 is made up of 12 amino acids. The CDR3 region has the DNA TGTGCCAGCAGCTTAGACACCGGGGAGCTGTTTTTT. Translated: CASSLDTGELFF.

This clonotype is labeled medium-sized. This chain uses TRBV7-6 with TRBJ1-1; 10 bases line up with TRBD1. V trimming: 4 bases; J trimming: 1 base; junction bases outside the gene matches: 3. Germline CDR1 reads SGHVS; CDR2 reads FNYEAQ. The CDR3 is made up of 15 amino acids. This chain's CDR3 is CASSSRQGANTEAFF. For the CDR3, the DNA is TGTGCCAGCAGCTCTCGACAGGGGGCGAACACTGAAGCTTTCTTT.

This chain joins TRBV20-1 and TRBJ2-3; D not resolved. V lost 3 bases, J lost 5 bases, and 3 bases lay in between. Germline V lookup: CDR1 DFQATT, CDR2 SNEGSKA (reference sequence). The CDR3 is 10 residues long. CDR3 in amino acids: CSARIDTQYF. CDR3 nucleotides: TGCAGTGCTAGGATAGATACGCAGTATTTT.

This clonotype has only a few counts. The rearrangement uses TRBV27 and TRBJ1-1; 7 bases agree with TRBD1. The germline gives CDR1 MNHEY, CDR2 SMNVEV (reference sequence). Unmatched junction bases numbered 10, after V lost 7 bases and J lost 5 bases. CDR3 length equals 14 residues. CDR3 coding DNA: TGTGCCAGCACTAAAGGGGGCGCGGGGACTGAAGCTTTCTTT. It encodes CASTKGGAGTEAFF.

This clonotype was seen only once. The chain has TRBV5-6 and TRBJ2-5; D is undetermined. Germline loops: CDR1 SGHDT, CDR2 YYEEEE. V lost 4 bases and J 5 bases, leaving 6 bases between the germline ends. The CDR3 runs 11 residues. The CDR3 region has the DNA TGTGCCAGCAGCGGAAAGGAGACCCAGTACTTC. Amino acid sequence: CASSGKETQYF.

On this clonotype: One end of the junction does not line up with germline, which may come from a read error. The chain has TRBV20-1 and TRBJ1-2; 7 positions match TRBD1. Germline values: CDR1 DFQATT, CDR2 SNEGSKA (reference sequence). This CDR3 region has 11 residues. This CDR3 reads CSARAGQVSFF. The CDR3 DNA follows: TGCAGTGCTAGAGCAGGACAGGTCTCGTTCTTC.

The J gene is TRBJ1-5, the V gene TRBV6-2 or TRBV6-3; D may be TRBD1 (5 bases). This CDR3 has 14 residues. The V gene's germline CDR1 is MNHEY and CDR2 SVGEGT. Trimming removed 2 bases at V and 5 bases at J, with 10 bases between. The CDR3 nucleotides read TGTGCCAGCAGTTACAGACAGCTCGATCAGCCCCAGCATTTT. Amino acid sequence: CASSYRQLDQPQHF.

CDR3 region: CASSFVAGGAYNEQFF. The CDR3 region has the DNA TGTGCCAGCAGTTTCGTCGCAGGGGGAGCCTACAATGAGCAGTTCTTC. The genes are TRBV27 and TRBJ2-1; TRBD1 aligns across 7 bases. CDR3 length equals 16 residues. Losses at the gene ends were 3 bases for V and 2 bases for J; bases not matched to a gene: 7. Germline V gene lookup returns CDR1 MNHEY and CDR2 SMNVEV (reference sequence).

The gene calls are TRBV6-1 and TRBJ2-1; 10 positions match TRBD2. This CDR3 is 15 amino acids long. Germline assignment: CDR1 MNHNS and CDR2 SASEGT. J was trimmed by 5 bases and V by 6 bases; bases with no gene match: 7. CDR3 amino acids: CASSPSGRSNNEQFF. In DNA, the CDR3 is TGTGCCAGCAGCCCTAGCGGGAGATCTAACAATGAGCAGTTCTTC.

This clonotype occurred a few times. The genes are TRBV28 and TRBJ1-2; D uncertain. From germline, CDR1 is MDHEN and CDR2 SYDVKM. The CDR3 loop spans 14 amino acids. V was cut by 5 bases and J by 4 bases, with 14 bases left in between. CDR3 sequence reads: CASSPQWESYGYTF. The CDR3 nucleotides read TGTGCCAGCAGTCCACAATGGGAGTCCTATGGCTACACCTTC.

This clonotype was counted once. The chain uses TRBV7-3 and TRBJ2-5, with D possibly called TRBD1 or TRBD2 (5 bases each). V shed 3 bases and J shed 5 bases, with 10 bases lying between them. Germline CDR1 is SGHTA and CDR2 is FQGTGA. This CDR3 region has 13 residues. CDR3 bases: TGTGCCAGCAGCTTGGTAGGGACGGAGACCCAGTACTTC. It yields the protein CASSLVGTETQYF.

The chain uses TRBV6-1 and TRBJ1-1; D is undetermined. The CDR3 loop spans 15 amino acids. CDR1 is MNHNS, CDR2 SASEGT, per germline. Trimming pared 7 bases from V and 2 bases from J, leaving 17 bases between. The CDR3 spells CASILRPSFNTEAFF. CDR3 bases: TGTGCCAGCATCCTGAGGCCCTCTTTTAACACTGAAGCTTTCTTT.

This clonotype was seen only a few times. This chain connects TRBV20-1 to TRBJ1-5; the match to TRBD1 covers 8 bases. V was clipped by 0 bases and J by 6 bases; unmatched bases: 7. The CDR3 covers 15 residues. CDR1 is DFQATT and CDR2 is SNEGSKA in the germline V gene (reference sequence). The CDR3 region is CSARETGAFRQPQHF. Written as DNA, the CDR3 is TGCAGTGCTAGAGAGACAGGGGCTTTCCGTCAGCCCCAGCATTTT.